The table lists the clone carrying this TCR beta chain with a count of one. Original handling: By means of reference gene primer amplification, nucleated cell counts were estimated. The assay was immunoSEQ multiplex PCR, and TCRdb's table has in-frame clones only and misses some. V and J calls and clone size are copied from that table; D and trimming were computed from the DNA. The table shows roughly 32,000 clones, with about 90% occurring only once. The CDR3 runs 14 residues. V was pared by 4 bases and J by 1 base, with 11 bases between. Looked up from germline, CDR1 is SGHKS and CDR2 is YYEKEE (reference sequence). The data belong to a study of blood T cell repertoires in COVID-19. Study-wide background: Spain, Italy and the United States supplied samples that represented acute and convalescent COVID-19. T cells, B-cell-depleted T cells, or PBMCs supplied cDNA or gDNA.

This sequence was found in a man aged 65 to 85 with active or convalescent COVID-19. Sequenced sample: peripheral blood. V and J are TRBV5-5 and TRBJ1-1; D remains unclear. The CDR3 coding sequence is TGTGCCAGCAGCCGGGATTGGGCGAACACTGAAGCTTTCTTT. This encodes CASSRDWANTEAFF. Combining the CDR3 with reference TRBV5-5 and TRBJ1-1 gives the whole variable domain DAGVTQSPTHLIKTRGQQVTLRCSPISGHKSVSWYQQVLGQGPQFIFQYYEKEERGRGNFPDRFSARQFPNYSSELNVNALLLGDSALYLCASSRDWANTEAFFGQGTRLTVV.